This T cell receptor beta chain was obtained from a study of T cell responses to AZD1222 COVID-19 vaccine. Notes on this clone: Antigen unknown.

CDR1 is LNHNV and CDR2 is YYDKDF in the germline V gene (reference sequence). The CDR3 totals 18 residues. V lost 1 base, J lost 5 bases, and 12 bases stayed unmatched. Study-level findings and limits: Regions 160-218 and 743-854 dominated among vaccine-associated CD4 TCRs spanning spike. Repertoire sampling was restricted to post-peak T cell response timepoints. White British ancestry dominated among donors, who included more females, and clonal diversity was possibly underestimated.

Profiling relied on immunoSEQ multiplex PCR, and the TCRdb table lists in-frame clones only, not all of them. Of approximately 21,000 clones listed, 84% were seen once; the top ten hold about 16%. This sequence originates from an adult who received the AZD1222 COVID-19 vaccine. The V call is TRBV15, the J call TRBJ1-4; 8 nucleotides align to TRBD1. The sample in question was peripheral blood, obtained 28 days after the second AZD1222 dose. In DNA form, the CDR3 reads TGTGCCACCAGCAGAGGGGCAGGGGGCGGAAGAACAAATGAAAAACTGTTTTTT. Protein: CATSRGAGGGRTNEKLFF.